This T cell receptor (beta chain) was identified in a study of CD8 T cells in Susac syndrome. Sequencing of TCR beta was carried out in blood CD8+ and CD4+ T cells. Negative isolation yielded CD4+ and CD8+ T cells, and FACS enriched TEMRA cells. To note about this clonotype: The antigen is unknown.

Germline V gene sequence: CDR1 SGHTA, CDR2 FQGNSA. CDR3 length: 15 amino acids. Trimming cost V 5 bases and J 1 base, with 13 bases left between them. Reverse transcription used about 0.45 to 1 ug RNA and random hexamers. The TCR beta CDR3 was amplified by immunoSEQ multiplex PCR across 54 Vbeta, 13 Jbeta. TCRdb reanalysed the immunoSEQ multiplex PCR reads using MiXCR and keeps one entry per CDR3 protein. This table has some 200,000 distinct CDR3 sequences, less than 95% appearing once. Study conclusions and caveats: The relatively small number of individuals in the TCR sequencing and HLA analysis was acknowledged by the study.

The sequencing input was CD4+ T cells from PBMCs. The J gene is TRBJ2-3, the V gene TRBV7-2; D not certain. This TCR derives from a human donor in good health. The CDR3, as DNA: TGTGCCAGCAGCCTACTCCCAAGCGGCACAGATACGCAGTATTTT. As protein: CASSLLPSGTDTQYF.